This T cell receptor beta chain appears in the sequencing data of a study of graft-versus-host responses after intestinal transplantation. Study background: Tacrolimus plus steroids were given to all recipients for about three years, preceded by anti-thymocyte globulin induction.

This clone appeared a single time. The CDR3 length is 16 residues. Trimming removed 4 bases from V and 6 bases from J, with 18 bases in between. Germline V gene data show CDR1 as SEHNR and CDR2 as FQNEAQ (reference sequence). Sequencing used immunoSEQ multiplex PCR; TCRdb keeps in-frame clones, though not all of them. This table has 9,900 or so clones, nearly 95% appearing once. This receptor was identified in a human patient who received an intestinal transplant, so some T cells may come from the graft donor. Here the sequenced sample was PBMCs, taken approximately 45 days after intestinal transplantation. The chain links TRBV7-9 to TRBJ1-4; perhaps TRBD1 as D (5 bases). The CDR3 sequence: CASSSLGRTYYEKLFF. Here the CDR3 DNA reads TGTGCCAGCAGCTCGCTGGGACGGACGTATTATGAAAAACTGTTTTTT.